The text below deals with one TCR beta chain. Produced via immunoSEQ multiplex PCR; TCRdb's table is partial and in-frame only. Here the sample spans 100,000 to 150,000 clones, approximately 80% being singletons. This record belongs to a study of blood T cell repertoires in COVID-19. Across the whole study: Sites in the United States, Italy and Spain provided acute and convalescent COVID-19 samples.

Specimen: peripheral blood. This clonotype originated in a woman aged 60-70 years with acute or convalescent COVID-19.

The CDR3 sequence is CASSPGQGYGYTF. CDR3 sequence (DNA): TGTGCCAGCAGCCCGGGACAGGGCTATGGCTACACCTTC. This chain links TRBV7-3 with TRBJ1-2, with 9 bases aligning to TRBD1. The CDR3 consists of 13 residues. Germline V gives CDR1 SGHTA, CDR2 FQGTGA. With 5 bases clipped from V and 4 bases from J, the junction kept 2 bases outside the gene matches.